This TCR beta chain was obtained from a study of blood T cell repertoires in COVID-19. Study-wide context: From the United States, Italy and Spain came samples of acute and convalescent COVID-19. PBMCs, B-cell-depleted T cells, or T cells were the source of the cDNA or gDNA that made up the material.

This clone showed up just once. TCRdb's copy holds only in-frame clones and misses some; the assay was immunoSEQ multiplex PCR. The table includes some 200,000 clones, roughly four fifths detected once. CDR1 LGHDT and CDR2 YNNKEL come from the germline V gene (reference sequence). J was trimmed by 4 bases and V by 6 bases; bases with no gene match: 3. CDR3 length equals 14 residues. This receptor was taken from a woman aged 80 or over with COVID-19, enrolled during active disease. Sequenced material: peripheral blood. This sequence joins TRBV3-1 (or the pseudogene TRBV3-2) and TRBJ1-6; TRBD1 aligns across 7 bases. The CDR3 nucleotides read TGTGCCAGCAGAGGGGGCTCTTATAATTCACCCCTCCACTTT. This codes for CASRGGSYNSPLHF.